What follows describes a single T cell receptor beta chain. Its antigen is still unknown. The data belong to a study of cytotoxic CD8 clonotypes in ibrutinib-treated CLL. Repertoires were generated with immunoSEQ multiplex PCR, while TCRdb's copy carries only in-frame clones and drops some. The data show roughly 110,000 clones, roughly 60% seen once. Study-wide findings and caveats: Public clonotypes were rare and shrank or held steady on treatment.

CDR1 is SGHRS and CDR2 is YFSETQ in the germline V gene. CDR3 length: 13 amino acids. V lost 1 base to trimming and J lost 8 bases, with 12 bases between them. This chain uses TRBV5-1 with TRBJ1-2; maybe TRBD1 (5 bases). The clonotype was recovered from a human donor with chronic lymphocytic leukemia. Here the sequenced sample was PBMCs, taken after 24 months of ibrutinib treatment. The CDR3, as DNA: TGCGCCAGCAGCTTGTCAGGGTTGAGCGGCTACACCTTC. Protein: CASSLSGLSGYTF.